The table lists the clone carrying this TCR beta chain with a few counts. What it recognizes is unknown. TCRdb called the reads again in MiXCR, with one record for every CDR3 protein. The sample yields roughly 160,000 distinct CDR3 sequences, roughly 22% seen once. This entry belongs to a study of T cell repertoires in cytomegalovirus infection. Notes on the study in general: Across the ex vivo response, the dominant clonotypes were HLA-C-restricted CMV-specific TCR beta clonotypes.

The CDR3 runs to 18 residues. The germline gives CDR1 SGHTA, CDR2 FQGNSA. V lost 3 bases, J lost 6 bases, and 16 bases stayed unmatched. This rearrangement joins TRBV7-2 to TRBJ2-1; 8 bases are shared with TRBD2. The source of this sequence is a human donor in good health (CMV status not recorded). Some clones in this sample may be carry-over from other donors' samples. The sample consisted of CD8+ T cells from cultured PBMCs, taken from culture after CMV antigen stimulation. CDR3 amino acids: CASSFGHETGTRRNEQFF. The DNA for the CDR3 is TGTGCCAGCAGCTTCGGTCACGAGACCGGGACTAGACGCAATGAGCAGTTCTTC.